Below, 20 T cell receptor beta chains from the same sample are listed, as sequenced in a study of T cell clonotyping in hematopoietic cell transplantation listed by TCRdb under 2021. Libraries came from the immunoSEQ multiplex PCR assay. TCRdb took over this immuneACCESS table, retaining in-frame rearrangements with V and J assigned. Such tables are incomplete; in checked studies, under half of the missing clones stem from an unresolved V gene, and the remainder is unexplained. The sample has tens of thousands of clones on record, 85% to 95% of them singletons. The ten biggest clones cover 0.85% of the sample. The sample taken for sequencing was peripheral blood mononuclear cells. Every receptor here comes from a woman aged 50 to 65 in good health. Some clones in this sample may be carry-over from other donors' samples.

This CDR3 is CASSWTGSAGELFF. The CDR3 nucleotides read TGTGCCAGCAGCTGGACAGGGTCCGCCGGGGAGCTGTTTTTT. This chain uses TRBV5-4 with TRBJ2-2; TRBD1 aligns across 8 bases. This CDR3 spans 14 amino acids. V gave up 3 bases and J gave up 6 bases; unmatched junction bases: 4. Germline-derived CDR1 and CDR2 are SGHNT and YYREEE (reference sequence).

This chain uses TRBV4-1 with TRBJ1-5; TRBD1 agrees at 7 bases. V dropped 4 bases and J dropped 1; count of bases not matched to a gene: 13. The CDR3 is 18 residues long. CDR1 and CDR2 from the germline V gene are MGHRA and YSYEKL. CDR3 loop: CASSPTSTGSLSNQPQHF. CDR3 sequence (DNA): TGCGCCAGCAGCCCTACCTCGACAGGGAGTTTAAGCAATCAGCCCCAGCATTTT.

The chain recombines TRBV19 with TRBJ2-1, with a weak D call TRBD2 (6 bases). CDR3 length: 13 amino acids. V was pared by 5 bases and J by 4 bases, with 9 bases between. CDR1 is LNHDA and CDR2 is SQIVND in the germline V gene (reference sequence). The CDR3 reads CASSPGGYNEQFF. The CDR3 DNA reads TGTGCCAGTAGTCCCGGGGGTTACAATGAGCAGTTCTTC.

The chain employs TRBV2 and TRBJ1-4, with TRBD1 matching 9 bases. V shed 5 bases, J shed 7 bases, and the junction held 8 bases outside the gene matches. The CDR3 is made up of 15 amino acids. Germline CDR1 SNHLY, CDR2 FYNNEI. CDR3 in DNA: TGTGCCAGCAGTATCACGACAGGGGGGGTTGAAAAACTGTTTTTT. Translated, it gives CASSITTGGVEKLFF.

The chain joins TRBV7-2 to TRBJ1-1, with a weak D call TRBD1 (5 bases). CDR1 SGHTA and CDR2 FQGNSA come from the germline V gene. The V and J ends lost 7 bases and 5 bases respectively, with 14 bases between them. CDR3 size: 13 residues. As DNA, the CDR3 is TGTGCCAGCAATCCCGGATGGGGGACTGAAGCTTTCTTT. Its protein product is CASNPGWGTEAFF.

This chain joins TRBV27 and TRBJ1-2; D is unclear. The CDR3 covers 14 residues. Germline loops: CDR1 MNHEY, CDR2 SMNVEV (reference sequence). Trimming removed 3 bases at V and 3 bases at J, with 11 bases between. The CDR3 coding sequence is TGTGCCAGCAGTTTGTTTTATCAGGACTATGGCTACACCTTC. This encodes CASSLFYQDYGYTF.

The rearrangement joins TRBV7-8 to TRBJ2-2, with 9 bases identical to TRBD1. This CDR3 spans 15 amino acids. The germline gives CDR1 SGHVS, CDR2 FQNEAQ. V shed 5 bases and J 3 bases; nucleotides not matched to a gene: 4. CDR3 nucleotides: TGTGCCAGCAGCCCGGGACAGGGCTACACCGGGGAGCTGTTTTTT. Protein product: CASSPGQGYTGELFF.

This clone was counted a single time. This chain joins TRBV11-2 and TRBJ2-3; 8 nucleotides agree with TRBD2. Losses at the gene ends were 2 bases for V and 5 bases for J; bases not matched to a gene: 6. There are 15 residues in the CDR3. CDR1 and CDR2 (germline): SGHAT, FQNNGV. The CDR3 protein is CASSLTGGRGDTQYF. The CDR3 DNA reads TGTGCCAGCAGCTTAACGGGGGGGCGGGGAGATACGCAGTATTTT. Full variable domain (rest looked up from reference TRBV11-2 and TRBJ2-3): EAGVAQSPRYKIIEKRQSVAFWCNPISGHATLYWYQQILGQGPKLLIQFQNNGVVDDSQLPKDRFSAERLKGVDSTLKIQPAKLEDSAVYLCASSLTGGRGDTQYFGPGTRLTVL.

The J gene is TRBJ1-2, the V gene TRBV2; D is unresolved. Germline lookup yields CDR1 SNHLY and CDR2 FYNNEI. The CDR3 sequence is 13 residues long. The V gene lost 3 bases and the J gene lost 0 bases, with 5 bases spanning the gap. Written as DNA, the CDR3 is TGTGCCAGCAGTGACAGGTCTAACTATGGCTACACCTTC. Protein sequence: CASSDRSNYGYTF.

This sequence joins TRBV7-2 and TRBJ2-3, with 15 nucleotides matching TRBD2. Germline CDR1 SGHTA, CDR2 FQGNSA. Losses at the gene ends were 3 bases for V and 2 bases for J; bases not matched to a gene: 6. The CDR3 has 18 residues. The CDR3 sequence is CASSFPGLAGGSTDTQYF. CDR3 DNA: TGTGCCAGCAGCTTTCCGGGACTAGCGGGGGGTTCCACAGATACGCAGTATTTT.

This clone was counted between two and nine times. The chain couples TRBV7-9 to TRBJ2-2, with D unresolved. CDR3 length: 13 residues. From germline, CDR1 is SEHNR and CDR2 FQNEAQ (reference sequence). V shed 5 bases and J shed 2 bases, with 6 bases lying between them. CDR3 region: CASSRSNTGELFF. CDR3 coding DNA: TGTGCCAGCAGCAGAAGCAACACCGGGGAGCTGTTTTTT.

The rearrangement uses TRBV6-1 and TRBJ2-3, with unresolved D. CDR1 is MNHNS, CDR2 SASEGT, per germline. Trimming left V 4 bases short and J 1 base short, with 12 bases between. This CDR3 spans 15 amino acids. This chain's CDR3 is CASSVSRLGTDTQYF. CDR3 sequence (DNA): TGTGCCAGCAGTGTATCTAGGCTCGGCACAGATACGCAGTATTTT.

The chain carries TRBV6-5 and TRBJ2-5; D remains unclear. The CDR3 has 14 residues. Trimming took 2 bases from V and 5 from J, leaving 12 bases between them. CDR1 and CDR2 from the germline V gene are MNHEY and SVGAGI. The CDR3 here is CASSYNSFRETQYF. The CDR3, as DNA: TGTGCCAGCAGTTACAACAGCTTTAGGGAGACCCAGTACTTC.

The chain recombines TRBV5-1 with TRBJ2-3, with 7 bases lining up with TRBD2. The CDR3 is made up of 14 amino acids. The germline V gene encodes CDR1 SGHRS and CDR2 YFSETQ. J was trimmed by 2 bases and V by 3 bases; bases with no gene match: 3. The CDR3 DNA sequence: TGCGCCAGCAGCTCGAGCGGGGACACAGATACGCAGTATTTT. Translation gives CASSSSGDTDTQYF.

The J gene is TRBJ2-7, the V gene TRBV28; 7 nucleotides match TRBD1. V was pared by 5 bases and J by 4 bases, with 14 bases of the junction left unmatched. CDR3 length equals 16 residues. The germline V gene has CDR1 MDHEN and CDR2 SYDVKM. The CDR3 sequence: CASSQLVLGQNYEQYF. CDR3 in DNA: TGTGCCAGCAGTCAACTGGTGCTGGGACAGAATTACGAGCAGTACTTC.

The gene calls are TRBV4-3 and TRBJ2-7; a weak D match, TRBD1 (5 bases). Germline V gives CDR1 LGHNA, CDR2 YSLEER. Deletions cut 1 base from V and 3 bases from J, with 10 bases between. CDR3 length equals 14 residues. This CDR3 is CASSQVRGGYEQYF. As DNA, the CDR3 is TGCGCCAGCAGCCAAGTTAGGGGTGGCTACGAGCAGTACTTC.

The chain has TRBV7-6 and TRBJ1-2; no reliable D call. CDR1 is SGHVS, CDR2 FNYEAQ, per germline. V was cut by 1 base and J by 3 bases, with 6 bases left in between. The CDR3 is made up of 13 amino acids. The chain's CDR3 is CASSLGADYGYTF. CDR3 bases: TGTGCCAGCAGCTTAGGGGCTGACTATGGCTACACCTTC.

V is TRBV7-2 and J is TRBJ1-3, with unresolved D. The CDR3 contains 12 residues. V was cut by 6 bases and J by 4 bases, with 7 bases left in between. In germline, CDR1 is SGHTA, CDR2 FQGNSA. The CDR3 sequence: CASSRPGNTIYF. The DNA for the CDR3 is TGTGCCAGCAGTCGTCCGGGAAACACCATATATTTT.

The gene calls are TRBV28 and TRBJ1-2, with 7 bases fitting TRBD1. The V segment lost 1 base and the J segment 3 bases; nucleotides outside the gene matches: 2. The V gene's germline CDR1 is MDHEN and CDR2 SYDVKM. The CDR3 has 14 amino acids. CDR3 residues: CASSLLGGDYGYTF. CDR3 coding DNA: TGTGCCAGCAGTTTATTAGGGGGCGACTATGGCTACACCTTC.

The CDR3 DNA follows: TGTGTCAGAAGCCCCCCGTTTGAGGGGGCTATGATTATTAGGCCCCAGCATTTT. It translates to CVRSPPFEGAMIIRPQHF. The chain uses TRBV7-5 and TRBJ1-5; TRBD1 reflects the table's D call only, with no check against the DNA. TRBV7-5 represents a pseudogene. The CDR3 loop spans 18 amino acids.